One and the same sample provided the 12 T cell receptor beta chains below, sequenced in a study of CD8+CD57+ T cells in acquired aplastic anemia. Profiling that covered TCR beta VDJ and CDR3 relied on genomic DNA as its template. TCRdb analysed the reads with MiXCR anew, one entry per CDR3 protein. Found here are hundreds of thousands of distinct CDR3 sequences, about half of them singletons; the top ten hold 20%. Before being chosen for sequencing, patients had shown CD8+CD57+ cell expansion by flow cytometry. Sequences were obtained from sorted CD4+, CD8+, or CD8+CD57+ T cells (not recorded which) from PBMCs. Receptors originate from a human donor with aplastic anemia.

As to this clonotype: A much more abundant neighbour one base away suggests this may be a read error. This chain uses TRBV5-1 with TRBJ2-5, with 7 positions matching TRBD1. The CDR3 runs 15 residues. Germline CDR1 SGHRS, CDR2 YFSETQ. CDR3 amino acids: CASRYRGLYQEAQYF. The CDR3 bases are TGCGCCAGCAGGTACAGGGGCCTGTACCAAGAGGCCCAGTACTTC. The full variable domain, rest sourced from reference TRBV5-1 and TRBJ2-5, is KAGVTQTPRYLIKTRGQQVTLSCSPISGHRSVSWYQQTPGQGLQFLFEYFSETQRNKGNFPGRFSGRQFSNSRSEMNVSTLELGDSALYLCASRYRGLYQEAQYFGPGTRLLVL.

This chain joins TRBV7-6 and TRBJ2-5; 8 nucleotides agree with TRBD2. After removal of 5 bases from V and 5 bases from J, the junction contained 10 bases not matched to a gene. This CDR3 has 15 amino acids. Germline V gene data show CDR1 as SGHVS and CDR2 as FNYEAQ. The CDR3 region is CASSTNSGTRETQYF. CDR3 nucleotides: TGTGCCAGCAGCACCAATAGCGGGACTCGCGAGACCCAGTACTTC.

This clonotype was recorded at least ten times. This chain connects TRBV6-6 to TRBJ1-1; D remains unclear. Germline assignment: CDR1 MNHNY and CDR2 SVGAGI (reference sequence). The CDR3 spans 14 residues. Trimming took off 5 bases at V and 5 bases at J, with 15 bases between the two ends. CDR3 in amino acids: CASSPLPWGTEAFF. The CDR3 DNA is TGTGCCAGCAGTCCCCTCCCCTGGGGAACTGAAGCTTTCTTT.

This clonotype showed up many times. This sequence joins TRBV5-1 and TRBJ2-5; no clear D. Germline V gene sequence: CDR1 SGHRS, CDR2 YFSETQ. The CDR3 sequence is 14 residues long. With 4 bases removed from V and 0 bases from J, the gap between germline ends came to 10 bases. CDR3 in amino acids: CASSTSHYQETQYF. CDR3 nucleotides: TGCGCCAGCAGCACCTCCCACTACCAAGAGACCCAGTACTTC.

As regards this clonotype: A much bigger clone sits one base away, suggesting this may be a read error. DNA for the CDR3: TGTGCCAGCAGCTTCGGGTGGGGCTTCACAGATACGCAGTATTTT. Its protein is CASSFGWGFTDTQYF. The chain carries TRBV7-9 and TRBJ2-3; possible D gene TRBD1, 5 bases. Per the germline V gene, CDR1 is SEHNR and CDR2 is FQNEAQ (reference sequence). This CDR3 contains 15 residues. Trimming shortened V by 3 bases and J by 2 bases, and 12 bases separated the two germline ends.

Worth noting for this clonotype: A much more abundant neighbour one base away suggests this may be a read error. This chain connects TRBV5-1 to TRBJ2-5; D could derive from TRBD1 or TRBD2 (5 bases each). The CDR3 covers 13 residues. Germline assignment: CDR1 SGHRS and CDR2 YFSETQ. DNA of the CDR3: TGCGCCAGCAGCTATGGGACCGGGGAGACCCAGTGCTTC. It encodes CASSYGTGETQCF.

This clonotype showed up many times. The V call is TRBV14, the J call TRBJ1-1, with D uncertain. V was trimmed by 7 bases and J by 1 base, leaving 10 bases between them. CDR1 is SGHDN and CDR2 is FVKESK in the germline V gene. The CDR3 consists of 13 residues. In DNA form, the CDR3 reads TGTGCCAGCACCTCGGACGCGAACACTGAAGCTTTCTTT. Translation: CASTSDANTEAFF.

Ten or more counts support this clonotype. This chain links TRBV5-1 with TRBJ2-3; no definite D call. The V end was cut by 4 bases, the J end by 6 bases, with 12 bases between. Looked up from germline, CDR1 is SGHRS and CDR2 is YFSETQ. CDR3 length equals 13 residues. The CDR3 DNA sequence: TGCGCCAGCAGCCCCTCTTTAAGGGATACGCAGTATTTT. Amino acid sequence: CASSPSLRDTQYF.

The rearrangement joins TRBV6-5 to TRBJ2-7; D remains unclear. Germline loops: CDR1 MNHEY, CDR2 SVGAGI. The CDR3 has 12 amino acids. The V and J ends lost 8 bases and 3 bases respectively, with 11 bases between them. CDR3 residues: CASLENNYEQYF. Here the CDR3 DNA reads TGTGCCAGCCTCGAGAATAACTACGAGCAGTACTTC.

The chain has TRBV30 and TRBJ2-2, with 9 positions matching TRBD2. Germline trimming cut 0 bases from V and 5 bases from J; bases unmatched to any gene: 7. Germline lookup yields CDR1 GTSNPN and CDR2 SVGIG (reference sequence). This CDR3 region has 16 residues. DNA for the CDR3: TGTGCCTGGAGTGTAGAAGCGGGGGGCCTGACCGGGGAGCTGTTTTTT. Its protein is CAWSVEAGGLTGELFF.

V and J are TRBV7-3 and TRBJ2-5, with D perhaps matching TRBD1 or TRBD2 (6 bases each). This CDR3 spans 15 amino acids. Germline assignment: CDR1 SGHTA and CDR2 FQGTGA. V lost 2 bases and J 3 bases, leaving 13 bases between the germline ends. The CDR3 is CASSLFGGPEETQYF. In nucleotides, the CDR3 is TGTGCCAGCAGCTTATTTGGGGGGCCGGAAGAGACCCAGTACTTC.

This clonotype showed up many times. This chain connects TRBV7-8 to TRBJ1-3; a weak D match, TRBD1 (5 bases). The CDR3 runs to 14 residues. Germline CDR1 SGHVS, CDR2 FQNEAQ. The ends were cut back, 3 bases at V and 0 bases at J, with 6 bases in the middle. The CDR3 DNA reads TGTGCCAGCAGCTTCACAGGCTCTGGAAACACCATATATTTT. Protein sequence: CASSFTGSGNTIYF.